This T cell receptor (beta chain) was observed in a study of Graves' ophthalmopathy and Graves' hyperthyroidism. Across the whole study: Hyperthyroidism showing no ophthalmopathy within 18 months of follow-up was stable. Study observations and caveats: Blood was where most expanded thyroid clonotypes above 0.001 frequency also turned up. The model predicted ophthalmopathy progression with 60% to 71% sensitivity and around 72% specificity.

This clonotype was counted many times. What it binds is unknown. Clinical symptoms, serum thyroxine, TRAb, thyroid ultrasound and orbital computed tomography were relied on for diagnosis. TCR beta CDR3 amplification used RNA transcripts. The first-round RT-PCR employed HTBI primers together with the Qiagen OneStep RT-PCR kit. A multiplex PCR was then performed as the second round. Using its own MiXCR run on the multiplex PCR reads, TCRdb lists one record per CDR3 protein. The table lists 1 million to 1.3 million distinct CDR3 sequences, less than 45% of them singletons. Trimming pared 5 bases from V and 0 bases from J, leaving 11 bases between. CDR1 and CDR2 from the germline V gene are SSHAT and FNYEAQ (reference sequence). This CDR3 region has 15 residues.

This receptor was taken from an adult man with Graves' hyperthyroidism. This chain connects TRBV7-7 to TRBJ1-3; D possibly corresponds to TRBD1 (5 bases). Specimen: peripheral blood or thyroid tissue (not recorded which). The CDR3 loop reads CASSKNTGSGNTIYF. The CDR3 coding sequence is TGTGCCAGCAGCAAAAACACAGGCTCTGGAAACACCATATATTTT. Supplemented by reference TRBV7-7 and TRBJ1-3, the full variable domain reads GAGVSQSPRYKVTKRGQDVTLRCDPISSHATLYWYQQALGQGPEFLTYFNYEAQPDKSGLPSDRFSAERPEGSISTLTIQRTEQRDSAMYRCASSKNTGSGNTIYFGEGSWLTVV.